This T cell receptor (beta chain) was captured in a study of response to subunit inactivated influenza vaccine. Study conclusions and caveats: Authors proposed each seasonal influenza vaccination draws in few new T cells.

A note on this clonotype: Its specificity is not known.

CDR1 is PRHDT, CDR2 FYEKMQ, per germline (reference sequence). Between the trimmed V and J ends, which lost 0 bases and 3 bases, there was a span of 8 bases. CDR3 length: 14 residues. Via MiXCR, TCRdb re-called the RT-PCR reads, giving one row per CDR3 protein. Seen here are 500,000 to 650,000 distinct CDR3 sequences, 7.5% to 8.5% observed once, and the top ten hold 13%. This sample comprised PBMCs from blood, obtained approximately 25 months after vaccination. This TCR came from a man aged 50-75 years who received an inactivated influenza vaccine. The chain employs TRBV13 and TRBJ2-5, with a tentative D call TRBD2 (5 bases). CDR3 protein: CASSLGLREETQYF. CDR3 DNA: TGTGCCAGCAGCTTAGGCTTGAGGGAAGAGACCCAGTACTTC. Full variable domain (outside the CDR3, taken from reference TRBV13 and TRBJ2-5): AAGVIQSPRHLIKEKRETATLKCYPIPRHDTVYWYQQGPGQDPQFLISFYEKMQSDKGSIPDRFSAQQFSDYHSELNMSSLELGDSALYFCASSLGLREETQYFGPGTRLLVL.